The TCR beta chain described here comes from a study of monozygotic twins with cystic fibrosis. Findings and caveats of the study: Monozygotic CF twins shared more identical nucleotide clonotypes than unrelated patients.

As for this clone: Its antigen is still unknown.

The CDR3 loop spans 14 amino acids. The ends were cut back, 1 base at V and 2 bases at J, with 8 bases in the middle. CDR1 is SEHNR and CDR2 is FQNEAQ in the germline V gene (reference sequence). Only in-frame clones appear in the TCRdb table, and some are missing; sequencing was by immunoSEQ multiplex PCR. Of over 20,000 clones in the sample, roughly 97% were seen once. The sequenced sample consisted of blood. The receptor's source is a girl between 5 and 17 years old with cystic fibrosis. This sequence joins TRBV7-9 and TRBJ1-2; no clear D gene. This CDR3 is CASSLEVRNYGYTF. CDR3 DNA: TGTGCCAGCAGCTTAGAAGTAAGGAACTATGGCTACACCTTC.